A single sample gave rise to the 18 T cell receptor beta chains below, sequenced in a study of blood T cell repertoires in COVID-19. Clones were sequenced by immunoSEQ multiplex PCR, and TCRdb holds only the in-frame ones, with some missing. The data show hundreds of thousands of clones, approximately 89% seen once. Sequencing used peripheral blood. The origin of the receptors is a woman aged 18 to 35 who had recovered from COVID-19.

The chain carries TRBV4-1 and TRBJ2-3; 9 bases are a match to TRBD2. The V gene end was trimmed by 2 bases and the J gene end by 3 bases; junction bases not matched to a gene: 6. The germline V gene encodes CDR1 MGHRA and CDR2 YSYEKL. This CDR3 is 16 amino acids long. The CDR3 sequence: CASSQLSGSATDTQYF. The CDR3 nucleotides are TGCGCCAGCAGCCAACTTAGCGGGAGTGCGACAGATACGCAGTATTTT.

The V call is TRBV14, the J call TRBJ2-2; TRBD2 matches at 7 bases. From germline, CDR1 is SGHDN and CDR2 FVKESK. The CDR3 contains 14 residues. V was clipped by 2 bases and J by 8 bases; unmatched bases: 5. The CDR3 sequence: CASSQIGAGGELFF. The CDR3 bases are TGTGCCAGCAGCCAAATCGGAGCGGGAGGGGAGCTGTTTTTT.

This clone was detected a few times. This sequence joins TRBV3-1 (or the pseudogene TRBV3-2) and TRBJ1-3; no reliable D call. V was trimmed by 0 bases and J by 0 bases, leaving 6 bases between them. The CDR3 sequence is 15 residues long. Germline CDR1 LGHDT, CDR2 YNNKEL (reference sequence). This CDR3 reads CASSQDGSSGNTIYF. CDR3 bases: TGTGCCAGCAGCCAAGACGGTAGCTCTGGAAACACCATATATTTT.

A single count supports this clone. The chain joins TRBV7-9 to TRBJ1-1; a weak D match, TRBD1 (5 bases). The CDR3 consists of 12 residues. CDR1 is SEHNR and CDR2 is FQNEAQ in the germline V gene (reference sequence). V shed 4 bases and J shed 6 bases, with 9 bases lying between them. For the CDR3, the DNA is TGTGCCAGCAGCTCCGACAGAGCTGAAGCTTTCTTT. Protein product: CASSSDRAEAFF.

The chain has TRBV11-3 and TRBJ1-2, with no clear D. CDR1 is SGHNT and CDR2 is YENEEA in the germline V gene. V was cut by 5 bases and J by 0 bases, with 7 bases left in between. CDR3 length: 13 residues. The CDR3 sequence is CASSGVANYGYTF. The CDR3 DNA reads TGTGCCAGCAGCGGAGTGGCTAACTATGGCTACACCTTC. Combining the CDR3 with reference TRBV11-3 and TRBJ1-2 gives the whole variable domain EAGVVQSPRYKIIEKKQPVAFWCNPISGHNTLYWYLQNLGQGPELLIRYENEEAVDDSQLPKDRFSAERLKGVDSTLKIQPAELGDSAVYLCASSGVANYGYTFGSGTRLTVV.

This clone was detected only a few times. The chain's CDR3 is CASSLERGTEAFF. DNA of the CDR3: TGTGCCAGCAGCTTAGAAAGAGGCACTGAAGCTTTCTTT. J is TRBJ1-1 and V is TRBV7-7, with no clear D. This CDR3 has 13 residues. CDR1 SSHAT and CDR2 FNYEAQ come from the germline V gene (reference sequence). V lost 1 base and J 4 bases, leaving 7 bases between the germline ends.

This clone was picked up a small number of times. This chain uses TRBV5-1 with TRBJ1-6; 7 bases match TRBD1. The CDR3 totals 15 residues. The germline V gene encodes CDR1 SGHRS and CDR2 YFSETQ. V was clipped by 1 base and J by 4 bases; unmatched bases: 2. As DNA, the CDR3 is TGCGCCAGCAGCTTGTCAGGGGGTTATAATTCACCCCTCCACTTT. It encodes CASSLSGGYNSPLHF.

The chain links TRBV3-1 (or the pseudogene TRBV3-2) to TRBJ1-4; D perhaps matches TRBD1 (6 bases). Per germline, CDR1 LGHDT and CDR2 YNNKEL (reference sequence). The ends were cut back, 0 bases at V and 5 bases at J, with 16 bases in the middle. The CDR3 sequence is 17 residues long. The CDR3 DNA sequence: TGTGCCAGCAGCCAAGATCTCAGACAGGCTGTCAATGAAAAACTGTTTTTT. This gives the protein CASSQDLRQAVNEKLFF.

CDR3 sequence reads: CASSLLAGWEQYV. CDR3 nucleotides: TGTGCCAGCAGTTTACTAGCGGGATGGGAGCAGTACGTC. The V and J genes are TRBV27 and TRBJ2-7, with 9 bases that match TRBD2. The CDR3 is made up of 13 amino acids. Germline V gene lookup returns CDR1 MNHEY and CDR2 SMNVEV (reference sequence). V was pared by 2 bases and J by 7 bases, with 3 bases of the junction left unmatched.

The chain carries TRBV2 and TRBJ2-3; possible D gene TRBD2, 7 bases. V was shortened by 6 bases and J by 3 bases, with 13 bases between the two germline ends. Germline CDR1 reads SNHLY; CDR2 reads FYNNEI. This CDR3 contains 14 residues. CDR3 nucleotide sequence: TGTGCCAGCAGGGGGGGGCTAGTTACAGATACGCAGTATTTT. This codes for CASRGGLVTDTQYF.

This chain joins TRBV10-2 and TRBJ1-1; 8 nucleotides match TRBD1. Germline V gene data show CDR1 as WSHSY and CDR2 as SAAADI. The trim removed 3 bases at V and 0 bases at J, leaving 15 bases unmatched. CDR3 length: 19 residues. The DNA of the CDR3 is TGCGCCAGCAGTGAATCCGAGGACAGGGCCGGTTTTATGAACACTGAAGCTTTCTTT. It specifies CASSESEDRAGFMNTEAFF.

Written as DNA, the CDR3 is TGTGCCAGCAGCGGACCGGGACTAGCGGGAAGAAGCGATACGCAGTATTTT. Residues: CASSGPGLAGRSDTQYF. The V call is TRBV5-4, the J call TRBJ2-3; TRBD2 matches at 13 bases. CDR1 and CDR2 (germline): SGHNT, YYREEE (reference sequence). This CDR3 comprises 17 residues. V lost 4 bases, J lost 6 bases, and 11 bases stayed unmatched.

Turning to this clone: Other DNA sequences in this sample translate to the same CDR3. This CDR3 reads CASSLAGGYNEQFF. The CDR3 nucleotides read TGTGCCAGCAGCTTAGCGGGGGGTTACAATGAGCAGTTCTTC. This chain connects TRBV7-2 to TRBJ2-1, with D possibly TRBD2 on 6 matching bases. V was cut by 0 bases and J by 4 bases, with 7 bases left in between. The germline V gene has CDR1 SGHTA and CDR2 FQGNSA. The CDR3 consists of 14 residues.

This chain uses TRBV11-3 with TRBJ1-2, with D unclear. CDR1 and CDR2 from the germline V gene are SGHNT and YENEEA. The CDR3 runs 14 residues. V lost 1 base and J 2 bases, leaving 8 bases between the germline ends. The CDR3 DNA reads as TGTGCCAGCAGCTTAGGGGCACAGAACTATGGCTACACCTTC. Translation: CASSLGAQNYGYTF.

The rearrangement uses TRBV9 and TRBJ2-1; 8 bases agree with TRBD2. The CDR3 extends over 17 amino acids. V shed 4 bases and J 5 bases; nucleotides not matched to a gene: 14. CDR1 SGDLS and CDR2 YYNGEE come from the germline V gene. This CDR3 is CASSLGGSGSPHNEQFF. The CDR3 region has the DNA TGTGCCAGCAGCCTCGGTGGGAGCGGGAGTCCCCACAATGAGCAGTTCTTC.

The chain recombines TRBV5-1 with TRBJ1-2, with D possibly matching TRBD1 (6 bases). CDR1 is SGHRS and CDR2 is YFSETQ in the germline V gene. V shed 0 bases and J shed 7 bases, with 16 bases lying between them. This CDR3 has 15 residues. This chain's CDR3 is CASSLDGRTASGYTF. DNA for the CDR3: TGCGCCAGCAGCTTGGACGGGCGGACAGCCAGTGGCTACACCTTC.

CDR3 region: CASSFAGATEAFF. CDR3 DNA: TGTGCCAGCAGTTTTGCGGGGGCTACTGAAGCTTTCTTT. J is TRBJ1-1 and V is TRBV28, with D perhaps matching TRBD1 (6 bases). Trimming removed 3 bases at V and 5 bases at J, with 10 bases between. The CDR3 covers 13 residues. CDR1 is MDHEN and CDR2 is SYDVKM in the germline V gene.

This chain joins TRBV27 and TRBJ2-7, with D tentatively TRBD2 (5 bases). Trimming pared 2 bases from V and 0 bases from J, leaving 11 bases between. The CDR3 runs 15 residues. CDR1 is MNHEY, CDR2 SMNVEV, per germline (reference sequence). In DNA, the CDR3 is TGTGCCAGCAGTTTAGGTGGCGGGCCCTCCTACGAGCAGTACGTC. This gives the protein CASSLGGGPSYEQYV.